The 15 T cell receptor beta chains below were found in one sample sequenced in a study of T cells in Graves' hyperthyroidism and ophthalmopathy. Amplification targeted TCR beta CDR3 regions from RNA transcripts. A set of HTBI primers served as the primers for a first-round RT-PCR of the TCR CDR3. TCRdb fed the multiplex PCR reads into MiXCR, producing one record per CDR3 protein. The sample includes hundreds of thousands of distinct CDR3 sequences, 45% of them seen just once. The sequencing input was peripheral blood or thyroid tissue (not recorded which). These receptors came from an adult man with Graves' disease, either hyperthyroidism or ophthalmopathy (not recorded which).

The CDR3 nucleotides are TGTGCCAGCAGCTTAGGAGGTAGCGGGAGCCAGACCCAGTACTTC. It yields the protein CASSLGGSGSQTQYF. The chain links TRBV7-8 to TRBJ2-5; 9 bases are a match to TRBD2. The CDR3 extends over 15 amino acids. Germline CDR1 SGHVS, CDR2 FQNEAQ. V lost 1 base and J lost 6; bases outside the gene matches: 6.

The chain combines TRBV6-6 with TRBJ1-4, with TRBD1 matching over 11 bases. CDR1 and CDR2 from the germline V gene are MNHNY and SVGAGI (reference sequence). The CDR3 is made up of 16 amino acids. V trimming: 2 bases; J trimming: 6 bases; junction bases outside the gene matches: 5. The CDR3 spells CASSYGQGAGYEKLFF. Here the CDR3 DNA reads TGTGCCAGCAGTTACGGACAGGGGGCAGGTTATGAAAAACTGTTTTTT.

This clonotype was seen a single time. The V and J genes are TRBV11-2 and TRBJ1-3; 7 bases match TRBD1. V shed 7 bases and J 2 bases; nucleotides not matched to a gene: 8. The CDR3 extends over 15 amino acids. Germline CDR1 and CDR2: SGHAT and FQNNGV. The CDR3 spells CASKTGNSAGNTIYF. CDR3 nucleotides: TGTGCCAGCAAGACAGGGAATTCGGCTGGAAACACCATATATTTT. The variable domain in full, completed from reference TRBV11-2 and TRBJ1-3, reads EAGVAQSPRYKIIEKRQSVAFWCNPISGHATLYWYQQILGQGPKLLIQFQNNGVVDDSQLPKDRFSAERLKGVDSTLKIQPAKLEDSAVYLCASKTGNSAGNTIYFGEGSWLTVV.

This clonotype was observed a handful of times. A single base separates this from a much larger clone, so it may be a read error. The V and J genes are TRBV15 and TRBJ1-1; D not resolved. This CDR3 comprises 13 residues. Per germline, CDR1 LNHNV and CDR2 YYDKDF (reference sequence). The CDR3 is CATSSSLDTGAFF. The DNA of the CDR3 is TGTGCCACCAGCAGCAGTCTCGACACTGGAGCTTTCTTT.

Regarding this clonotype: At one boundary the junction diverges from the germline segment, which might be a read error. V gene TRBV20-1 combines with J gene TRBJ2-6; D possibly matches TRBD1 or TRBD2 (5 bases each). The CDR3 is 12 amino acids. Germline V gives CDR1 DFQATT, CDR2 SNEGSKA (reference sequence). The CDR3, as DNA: TGCAGTGCTGTGACCGGGGCTAACGTCCTGACTTTC. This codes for CSAVTGANVLTF.

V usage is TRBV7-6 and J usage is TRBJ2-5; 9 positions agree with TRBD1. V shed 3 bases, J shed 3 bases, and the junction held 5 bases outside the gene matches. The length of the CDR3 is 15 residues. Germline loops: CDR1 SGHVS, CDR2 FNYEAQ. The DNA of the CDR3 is TGTGCCAGCAGCTTTTCCTGGGACAGGGAAGAGACCCAGTACTTC. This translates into CASSFSWDREETQYF.

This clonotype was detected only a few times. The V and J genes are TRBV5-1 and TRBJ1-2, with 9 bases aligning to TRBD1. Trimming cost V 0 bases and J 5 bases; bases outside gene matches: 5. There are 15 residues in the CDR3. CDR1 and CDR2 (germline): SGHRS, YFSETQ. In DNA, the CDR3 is TGCGCCAGCAGCTTGGCCGGGACAGGGAGGTATGGCTACACCTTC. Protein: CASSLAGTGRYGYTF.

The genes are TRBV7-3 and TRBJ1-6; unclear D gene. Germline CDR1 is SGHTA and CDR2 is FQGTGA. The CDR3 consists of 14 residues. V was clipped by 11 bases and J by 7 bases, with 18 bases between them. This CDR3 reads CAWSWYQPNSPLHF. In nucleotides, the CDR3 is TGTGCCTGGAGTTGGTATCAGCCCAATTCACCCCTCCACTTT. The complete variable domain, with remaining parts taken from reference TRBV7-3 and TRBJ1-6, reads GAGVSQTPSNKVTEKGKYVELRCDPISGHTALYWYRQSLGQGPEFLIYFQGTGAADDSGLPNDRFFAVRPEGSVSTLKIQRTERGDSAVYLCAWSWYQPNSPLHFGNGTRLTVT.

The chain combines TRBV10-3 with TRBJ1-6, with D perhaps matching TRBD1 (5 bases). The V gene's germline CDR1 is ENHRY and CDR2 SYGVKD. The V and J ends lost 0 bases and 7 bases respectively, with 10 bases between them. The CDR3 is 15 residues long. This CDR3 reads CAISESGLRNSPLHF. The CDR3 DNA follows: TGTGCCATCAGTGAGTCGGGACTGAGGAATTCACCCCTCCACTTT.

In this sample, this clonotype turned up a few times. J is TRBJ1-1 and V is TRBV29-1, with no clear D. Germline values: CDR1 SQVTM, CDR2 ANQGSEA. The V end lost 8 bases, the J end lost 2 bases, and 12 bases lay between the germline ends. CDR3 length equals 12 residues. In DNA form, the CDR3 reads TGCAGCTTGGCAGGTCGTAACACTGAAGCTTTCTTT. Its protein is CSLAGRNTEAFF.

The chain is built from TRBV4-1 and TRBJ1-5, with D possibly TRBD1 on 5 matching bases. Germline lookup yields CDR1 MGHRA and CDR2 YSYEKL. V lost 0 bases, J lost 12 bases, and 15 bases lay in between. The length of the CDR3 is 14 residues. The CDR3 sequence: CASSQDKEGPDQHF. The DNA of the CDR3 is TGCGCCAGCAGCCAAGATAAGGAGGGGCCCGACCAGCATTTT.

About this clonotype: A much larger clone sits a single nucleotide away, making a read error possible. This CDR3 reads CASSSPVYTEAFF. As DNA, the CDR3 is TGTGCCAGCAGCTCCCCGGTGTACACTGAAGCTTTCTTT. The chain carries TRBV11-2 and TRBJ1-1; D is unclear. Trimming took off 4 bases at V and 3 bases at J, with 9 bases between the two ends. Germline CDR1 and CDR2: SGHAT and FQNNGV. The CDR3 loop spans 13 amino acids.

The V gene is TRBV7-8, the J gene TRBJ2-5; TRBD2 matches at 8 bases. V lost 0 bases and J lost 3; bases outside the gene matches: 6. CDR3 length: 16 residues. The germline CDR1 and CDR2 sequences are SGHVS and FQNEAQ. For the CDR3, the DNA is TGTGCCAGCAGCTTAGCCTGGACTAGCACGAAAGAGACCCAGTACTTC. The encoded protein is CASSLAWTSTKETQYF.

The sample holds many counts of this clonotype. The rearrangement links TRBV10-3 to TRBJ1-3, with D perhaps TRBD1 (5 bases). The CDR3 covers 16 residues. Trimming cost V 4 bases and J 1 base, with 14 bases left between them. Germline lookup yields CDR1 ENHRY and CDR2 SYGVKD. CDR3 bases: TGTGCCATCAGTGGCCTTTCGGGACCGTCTGGAAACACCATATATTTT. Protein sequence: CAISGLSGPSGNTIYF.

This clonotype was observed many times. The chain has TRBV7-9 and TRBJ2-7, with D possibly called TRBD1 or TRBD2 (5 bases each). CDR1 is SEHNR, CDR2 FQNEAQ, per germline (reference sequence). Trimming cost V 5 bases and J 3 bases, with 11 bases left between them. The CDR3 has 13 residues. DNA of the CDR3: TGTGCCAGCAGCCCGAGGGGCAACTACGAGCAGTACTTC. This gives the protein CASSPRGNYEQYF.